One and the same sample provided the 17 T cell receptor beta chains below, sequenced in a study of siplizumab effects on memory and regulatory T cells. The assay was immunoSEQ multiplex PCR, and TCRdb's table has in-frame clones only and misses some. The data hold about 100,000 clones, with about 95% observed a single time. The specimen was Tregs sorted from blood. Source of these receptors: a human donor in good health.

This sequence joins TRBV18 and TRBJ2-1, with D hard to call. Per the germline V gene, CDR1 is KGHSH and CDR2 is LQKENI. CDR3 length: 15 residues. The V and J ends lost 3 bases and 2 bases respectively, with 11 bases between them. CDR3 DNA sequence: TGTGCCAGCTCACCTGGGTCAAATACCTACAATGAGCAGTTCTTC. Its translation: CASSPGSNTYNEQFF.

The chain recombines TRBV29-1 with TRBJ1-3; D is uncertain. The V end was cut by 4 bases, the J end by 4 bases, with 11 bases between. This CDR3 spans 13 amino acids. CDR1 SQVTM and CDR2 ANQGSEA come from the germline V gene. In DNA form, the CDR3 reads TGCAGCGTTGTACGGCAGAACGGAAACACCATATATTTT. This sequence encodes CSVVRQNGNTIYF.

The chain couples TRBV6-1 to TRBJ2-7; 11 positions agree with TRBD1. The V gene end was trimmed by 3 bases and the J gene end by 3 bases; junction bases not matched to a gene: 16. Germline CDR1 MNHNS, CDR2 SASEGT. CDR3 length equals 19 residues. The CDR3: CASSDPGRSGTGGFYEQYF. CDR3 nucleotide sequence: TGTGCCAGCAGTGACCCGGGAAGGTCCGGGACAGGGGGTTTCTACGAGCAGTACTTC.

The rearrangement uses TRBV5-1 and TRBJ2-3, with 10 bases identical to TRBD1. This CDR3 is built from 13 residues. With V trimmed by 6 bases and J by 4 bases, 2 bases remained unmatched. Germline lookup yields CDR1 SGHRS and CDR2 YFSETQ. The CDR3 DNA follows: TGCGCCAGCACGACAGGGGGCGCAGATACGCAGTATTTT. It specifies CASTTGGADTQYF.

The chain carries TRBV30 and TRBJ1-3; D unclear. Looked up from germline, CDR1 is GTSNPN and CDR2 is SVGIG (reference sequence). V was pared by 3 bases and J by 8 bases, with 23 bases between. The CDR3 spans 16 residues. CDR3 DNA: TGTGCCTGGAGGGAGACTTTTTATTACCCGAGGGACACCATATATTTT. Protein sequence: CAWRETFYYPRDTIYF.

The CDR3 sequence is CAINVRFKVRVNEQYF. The CDR3 nucleotides are TGTGCTATTAATGTGAGGTTTAAGGTGCGAGTCAACGAGCAGTACTTC. This chain connects TRBV12-5 to TRBJ2-7; no definite D call. This CDR3 contains 16 residues. The germline V gene has CDR1 LGHNT and CDR2 FRNRAP. Trimming pared 10 bases from V and 5 bases from J, leaving 27 bases between.

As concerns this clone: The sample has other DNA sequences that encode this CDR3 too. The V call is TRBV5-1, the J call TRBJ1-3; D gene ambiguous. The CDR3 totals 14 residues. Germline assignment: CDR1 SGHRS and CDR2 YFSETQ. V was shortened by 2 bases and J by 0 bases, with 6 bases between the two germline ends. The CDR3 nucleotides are TGCGCCAGCAGCTTACGGGGCTCTGGAAACACCATATATTTT. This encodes CASSLRGSGNTIYF.

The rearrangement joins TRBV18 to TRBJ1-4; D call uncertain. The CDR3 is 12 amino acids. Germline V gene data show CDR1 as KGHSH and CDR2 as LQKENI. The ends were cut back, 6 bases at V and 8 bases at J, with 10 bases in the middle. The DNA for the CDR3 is TGTGCCAGCTCCCTACTCGGGGAAAAACTGTTTTTT. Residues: CASSLLGEKLFF.

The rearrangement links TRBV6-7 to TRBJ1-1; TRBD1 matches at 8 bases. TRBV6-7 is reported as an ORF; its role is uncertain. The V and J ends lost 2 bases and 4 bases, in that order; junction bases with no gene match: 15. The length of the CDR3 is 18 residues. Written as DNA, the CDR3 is TGTGCCAGCAGTTACCCCACAGGGGGAGAAGCGGGGGGCACTGAAGCTTTCTTT. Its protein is CASSYPTGGEAGGTEAFF.

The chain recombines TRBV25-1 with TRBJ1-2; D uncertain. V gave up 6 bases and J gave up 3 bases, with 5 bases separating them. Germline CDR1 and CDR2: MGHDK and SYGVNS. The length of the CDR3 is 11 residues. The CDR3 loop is CASRQHYGYTF. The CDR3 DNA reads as TGTGCCAGCAGGCAGCACTATGGCTACACCTTC.

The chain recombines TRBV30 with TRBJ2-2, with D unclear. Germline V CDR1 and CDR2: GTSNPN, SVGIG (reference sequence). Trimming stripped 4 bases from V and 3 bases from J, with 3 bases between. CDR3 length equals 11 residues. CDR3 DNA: TGTGCCTGGACAGACACCGGGGAGCTGTTTTTT. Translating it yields CAWTDTGELFF.

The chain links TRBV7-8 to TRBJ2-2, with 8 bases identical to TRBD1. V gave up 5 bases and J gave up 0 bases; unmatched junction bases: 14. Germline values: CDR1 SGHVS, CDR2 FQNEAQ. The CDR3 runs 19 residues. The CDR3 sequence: CASSKRTGSNLANTGELFF. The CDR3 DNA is TGTGCCAGCAGCAAACGGACAGGGTCCAATCTCGCGAACACCGGGGAGCTGTTTTTT.

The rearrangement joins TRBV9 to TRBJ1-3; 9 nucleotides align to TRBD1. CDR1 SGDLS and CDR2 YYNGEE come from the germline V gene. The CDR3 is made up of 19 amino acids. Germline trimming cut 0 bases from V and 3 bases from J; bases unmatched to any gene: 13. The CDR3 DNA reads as TGTGCCAGCAGCGTAGCTTTTACGGGACAGGGAGAGTATGGAAACACCATATATTTT. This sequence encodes CASSVAFTGQGEYGNTIYF.

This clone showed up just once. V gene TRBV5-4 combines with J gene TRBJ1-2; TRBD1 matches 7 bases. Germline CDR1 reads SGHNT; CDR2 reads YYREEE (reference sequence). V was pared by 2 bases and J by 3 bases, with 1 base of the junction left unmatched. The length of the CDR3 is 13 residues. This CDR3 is CASSFGQDYGYTF. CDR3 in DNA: TGTGCCAGCAGCTTCGGACAGGACTATGGCTACACCTTC.

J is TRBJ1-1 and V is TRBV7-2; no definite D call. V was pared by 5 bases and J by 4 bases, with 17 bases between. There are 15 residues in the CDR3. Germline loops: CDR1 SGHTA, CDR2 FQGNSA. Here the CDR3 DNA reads TGTGCCAGCAGCCCCCGAGGTACGTGGAGCACTGAAGCTTTCTTT. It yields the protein CASSPRGTWSTEAFF.

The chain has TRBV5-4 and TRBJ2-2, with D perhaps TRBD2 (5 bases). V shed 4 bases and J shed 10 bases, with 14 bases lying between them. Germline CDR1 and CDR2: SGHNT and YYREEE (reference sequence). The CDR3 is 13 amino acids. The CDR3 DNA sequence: TGTGCCAGCAGCCAGACTAACTTGGAGGAGCTGTTTTTT. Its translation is CASSQTNLEELFF.

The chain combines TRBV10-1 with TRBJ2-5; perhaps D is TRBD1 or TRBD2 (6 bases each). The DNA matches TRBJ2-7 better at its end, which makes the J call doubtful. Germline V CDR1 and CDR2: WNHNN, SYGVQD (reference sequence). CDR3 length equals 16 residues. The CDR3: CASSASGAQGLNEQYF. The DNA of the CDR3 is TGCGCCAGCAGTGCGTCGGGGGCCCAAGGACTAAACGAGCAGTACTTC.